These T cell receptor beta chains were read from a single sample in a study of tumor-infiltrating lymphocytes in localized non-small cell lung cancer. Sequenced by immunoSEQ multiplex PCR; TCRdb stores in-frame clones only, minus some. The table records around 16,000 clones, approximately 70% of them present only once. Sequencing was done on a sample of lung tumor tissue. The receptor source for this set is a human donor with non-small cell lung cancer. CDR3s include the opening cysteine and the closing phenylalanine or tryptophan. A D gene is named only where the DNA matches it firmly. Clone size is given for some rows only: seen once, a few or many times, or a class if the clone is expanded.

CDR3 protein | CDR3 DNA | clone size | V gene | D gene | J gene
CASSLAGGWEQYF | TGCGCCAGCAGCTTGGCCGGGGGTTGGGAGCAGTACTTC | large | TRBV5-1 | . | TRBJ2-7
CSVEADLLRYTEAFF | TGCAGCGTTGAGGCGGACCTACTGAGGTACACTGAAGCTTTCTTT | . | TRBV29-1 | . | TRBJ1-1
CASSLRRGGGTDTQYF | TGTGCCAGCAGCTTGAGGAGGGGAGGGGGCACAGATACGCAGTATTTT | few | TRBV5-4 | TRBD2 | TRBJ2-3
CASNSGLGDQETQYF | TGTGCCAGCAACTCGGGACTCGGAGACCAAGAGACCCAGTACTTC | . | TRBV5-6 | . | TRBJ2-5
CASSQVVSGGADTQYF | TGTGCCAGCAGCCAAGTTGTTAGCGGGGGGGCCGATACGCAGTATTTT | . | TRBV14 | TRBD2 | TRBJ2-3
CASSREGYYGYTF | TGTGCCAGCAGTAGAGAGGGATACTATGGCTACACCTTC | . | TRBV6-6 | . | TRBJ1-2
CASSLDPTSGGRRAYNEQFF | TGTGCCAGCAGCTTAGATCCCACGAGCGGGGGGCGGAGGGCCTACAATGAGCAGTTCTTC | . | TRBV11-2 | TRBD2 | TRBJ2-1
CASSGTINRGGIYNEQFF | TGTGCCAGCAGTGGGACAATTAACAGGGGAGGGATATACAATGAGCAGTTCTTC | . | TRBV6-1 | . | TRBJ2-1
CASSETVRGATDTQYF | TGCGCCAGCAGTGAGACGGTCCGCGGGGCCACAGATACGCAGTATTTT | . | TRBV10-1 | . | TRBJ2-3
CASSLGTGGTNEKLFF | TGTGCCAGCAGCTTAGGGACAGGGGGGACTAATGAAAAACTGTTTTTT | . | TRBV7-9 | TRBD1 | TRBJ1-4
CATSGVQDTQYF | TGTGCGACTAGCGGGGTCCAAGATACGCAGTATTTT | . | TRBV2 | TRBD2 | TRBJ2-3
CASSGSRAETQYF | TGTGCCAGCAGCGGATCGCGGGCGGAGACCCAGTACTTC | . | TRBV14 | . | TRBJ2-5
CASSTTGAPMNSPLHF | TGTGCCAGCAGCACAACAGGGGCCCCTATGAATTCACCCCTCCACTTT | medium-sized | TRBV7-2 | TRBD1 | TRBJ1-6
CASSHGLAGVGTDTQYF | TGTGCCAGCAGCCACGGACTAGCGGGAGTTGGCACAGATACGCAGTATTTT | . | TRBV7-8 | TRBD2 | TRBJ2-3
CASSLVRTDTQYF | TGTGCCAGCAGCTTAGTGAGGACCGATACGCAGTATTTT | few | TRBV7-6 | . | TRBJ2-3
CASSRGQGFGSYEQYF | TGTGCCAGCTCCCGCGGACAGGGCTTCGGTTCCTACGAGCAGTACTTC | . | TRBV18 | TRBD1 | TRBJ2-7
CASSLGFVGMANQPQHF | TGTGCCAGCAGCTTGGGGTTTGTGGGAATGGCCAATCAGCCCCAGCATTTT | once | TRBV7-8 | . | TRBJ1-5
CASDGTSGSNEQFF | TGTGCCAGTGACGGGACTAGCGGGAGCAATGAGCAGTTCTTC | few | TRBV2 | TRBD2 | TRBJ2-1
CASSFRDGSNQPQHF | TGTGCCAGCAGCTTCAGGGACGGAAGCAATCAGCCCCAGCATTTT | few | TRBV5-6 | . | TRBJ1-5
CAGRQAMGSGRSPLHF | TGTGCCGGAAGACAGGCGATGGGGTCCGGTAGGTCACCCCTCCACTTT | . | TRBV30 | . | TRBJ1-6
CASSPQQVDAFF | TGTGCCAGCAGCCCACAACAGGTCGATGCTTTCTTT | once | TRBV7-2 | . | TRBJ1-1
CASGLVASSYEQYF | TGTGCCAGCGGCCTTGTCGCTTCGTCCTACGAGCAGTACTTC | . | TRBV2 | . | TRBJ2-7
CASSQTGASSYEQYF | TGCGCCAGCAGCCAAACAGGGGCTAGCTCCTACGAGCAGTACTTC | . | TRBV7-2 | TRBD1 | TRBJ2-7
CASSPGLRETQYF | TGTGCCAGCTCACCAGGGTTGAGAGAGACCCAGTACTTC | . | TRBV18 | . | TRBJ2-5
CAWSPLQGKLFF | TGTGCCTGGAGTCCACTCCAGGGAAAACTGTTTTTT | . | TRBV30 | . | TRBJ1-4
CASRERTGQGEQYF | TGCGCCAGCAGAGAAAGGACAGGGCAGGGCGAGCAGTACTTC | few | TRBV5-1 | TRBD1 | TRBJ2-7
CASTMTGGTNEQFF | TGCGCCAGCACCATGACAGGGGGCACGAATGAGCAGTTCTTC | . | TRBV5-1 | TRBD1 | TRBJ2-1
CASRWVTDTQYF | TGTGCCAGCAGGTGGGTCACAGATACGCAGTATTTT | . | TRBV2 | . | TRBJ2-3
CASSPGVDEKLFF | TGTGCCAGTAGCCCGGGGGTGGATGAAAAACTGTTTTTT | . | TRBV19 | . | TRBJ1-4
CASSFTLANEKLFF | TGTGCCAGCAGCTTCACCCTGGCTAATGAAAAACTGTTTTTT | few | TRBV7-9 | . | TRBJ1-4
CATSVGTGFYF | TGTGCCACCAGCGTTGGGACAGGGTTCTACTTC | . | TRBV6-1 | TRBD1 | TRBJ2-7
CASSPPANTEAFF | TGTGCCAGCAGCCCTCCAGCGAACACTGAAGCTTTCTTT | . | TRBV7-2 | . | TRBJ1-1
CASSQQQGTEAFF | TGTGCCAGCAGTCAACAACAGGGAACTGAAGCTTTCTTT | . | TRBV7-2 | . | TRBJ1-1
CASTGRRIYEQYF | TGTGCCAGCACGGGTAGGCGCATCTACGAGCAGTACTTC | . | TRBV2 | . | TRBJ2-7
CASSYGTQNTEAFF | TGTGCCAGCAGCTACGGGACCCAGAACACTGAAGCTTTCTTT | . | TRBV28 | . | TRBJ1-1
CAWSGGGTGRQGDTEAFF | TGTGCCTGGAGTGGGGGCGGAACCGGAAGGCAGGGAGACACTGAAGCTTTCTTT | . | TRBV30 | . | TRBJ1-1
CASSLEPTGSSYNEQFF | TGCGCCAGCAGCTTGGAACCTACAGGGAGCTCCTACAATGAGCAGTTCTTC | . | TRBV5-1 | . | TRBJ2-1
CASVHRQGADTEAFF | TGTGCCAGCGTTCACCGACAGGGGGCGGACACTGAAGCTTTCTTT | . | TRBV18 | TRBD1 | TRBJ1-1
CAWRDTVRANTEAFF | TGTGCCTGGAGGGATACTGTCCGTGCGAACACTGAAGCTTTCTTT | few | TRBV30 | . | TRBJ1-1
CASSIVRTLRDQPQHF | TGTGCCAGTAGTATAGTTAGGACCCTACGTGACCAGCCCCAGCATTTT | . | TRBV19 | . | TRBJ1-5
CASSFGSSGANVLTF | TGTGCCAGCAGCTTCGGGAGCTCTGGGGCCAACGTCCTGACTTTC | once | TRBV7-9 | . | TRBJ2-6
CASSVVSDRGNQPQHF | TGTGCCAGCAGCGTAGTAAGTGACAGGGGCAATCAGCCCCAGCATTTT | . | TRBV9 | TRBD1 | TRBJ1-5
CASSWVNTGERNTIYF | TGTGCCAGCAGCTGGGTGAATACAGGGGAGAGAAACACCATATATTTT | medium-sized | TRBV5-8 | TRBD1 | TRBJ1-3
CASSPGLAGVNTGELFF | TGTGCCAGCAGCCCCGGACTAGCGGGAGTCAACACCGGGGAGCTGTTTTTT | . | TRBV7-2 | TRBD2 | TRBJ2-2
CASSFSLNTPGNTIYF | TGTGCCAGCAGCTTTTCCCTAAACACCCCTGGAAACACCATATATTTT | . | TRBV7-8 | . | TRBJ1-3
CASSSLGSNQPQHF | TGTGCCAGCAGTTCCCTAGGGAGCAATCAGCCCCAGCATTTT | . | TRBV28 | . | TRBJ1-5
CASIRQGATEAFF | TGTGCCAGCATCAGGCAGGGGGCGACTGAAGCTTTCTTT | . | TRBV4-2 | TRBD1 | TRBJ1-1
CASSLGEASGQYF | TGTGCCAGCAGCTTAGGGGAGGCCTCAGGGCAGTACTTC | . | TRBV7-9 | . | TRBJ2-7
CASSSSPYEQYF | TGTGCCAGCAGCTCGTCCCCTTACGAGCAGTACTTC | . | TRBV7-2 | . | TRBJ2-7
CASSSQGAGGYNEQFF | TGTGCCAGCAGCTCCCAGGGAGCGGGGGGCTACAATGAGCAGTTCTTC | . | TRBV7-2 | TRBD2 | TRBJ2-1
CAKEHYGYTF | TGTGCCAAGGAGCACTATGGCTACACCTTC | . | TRBV7-3 | . | TRBJ1-2
CAWGGGLYNSPLHF | TGTGCCTGGGGTGGGGGACTGTATAATTCACCCCTCCACTTT | . | TRBV30 | . | TRBJ1-6